This T cell receptor (beta chain) was observed in a study of response to subunit inactivated influenza vaccine. Notes on the study in general: Authors suggested each seasonal flu vaccination may recruit only limited numbers of new T cells.

TCRdb passed the RT-PCR reads through MiXCR, listing each CDR3 protein once. The sample yields roughly 700,000 distinct CDR3 sequences, approximately 14% seen once. This clonotype has only a few counts. Its matching antigen is unknown. Sequencing used PBMCs from blood, obtained around 15 days before vaccination. The TCR originated in a man in his forties or fifties who received an inactivated influenza vaccine.

The CDR3 coding sequence is TGCAGTGCCACTAGGAGAGGACCTCACAATGAGCAGTTCTTC. This codes for CSATRRGPHNEQFF. The chain combines TRBV20-1 with TRBJ2-1, with D tentatively TRBD2 (5 bases). Germline values: CDR1 DFQATT, CDR2 SNEGSKA (reference sequence). Trimming took 6 bases from V and 5 from J, leaving 17 bases between them. The CDR3 has 14 amino acids.